One and the same sample provided the 20 T cell receptor beta chains below, sequenced in a study of T-cell memory formation after mild COVID-19. TCRdb reprocessed the 5' RACE reads via MiXCR and lists one record per CDR3 protein. The data contain 130,000 to 150,000 distinct CDR3 sequences, roughly 19% of them seen just once; the ten biggest clones take up 2% to 2.5%. The sample taken for sequencing was PBMCs or a T cell subset sorted from them (not recorded which). These receptors came from an adult woman who had mild COVID-19 (a few samples of this study predate the infection). Cell type and time point are not known.

The chain combines TRBV27 with TRBJ1-5; D is unresolved. V lost 4 bases and J lost 5, with 9 bases in between. The germline V gene has CDR1 MNHEY and CDR2 SMNVEV (reference sequence). The length of the CDR3 is 13 residues. CDR3 sequence: CASSWAAYQPQHF. In DNA, the CDR3 is TGTGCCAGCAGTTGGGCAGCGTATCAGCCCCAGCATTTT.

This clonotype was seen a handful of times. The chain joins TRBV7-9 to TRBJ2-3, with TRBD2 identical over 10 bases. The CDR3 loop spans 17 amino acids. Germline loops: CDR1 SEHNR, CDR2 FQNEAQ (reference sequence). Unmatched junction bases numbered 13, after V lost 4 bases and J lost 6 bases. CDR3 in amino acids: CASSSSGSRSRFDTQYF. For the CDR3, the DNA is TGTGCCAGCAGCTCTAGCGGGAGTAGATCAAGGTTCGATACGCAGTATTTT.

This clonotype was observed a handful of times. This sequence joins TRBV5-5 and TRBJ2-7; TRBD1 aligns across 8 bases. Trimming cost V 5 bases and J 7 bases; bases outside gene matches: 5. Germline CDR1 reads SGHKS; CDR2 reads YYEKEE (reference sequence). The CDR3 has 12 residues. CDR3 region: CASRFTGGEQYF. CDR3 DNA: TGTGCCAGCAGATTTACAGGGGGTGAGCAGTACTTC.

This chain connects TRBV3-1 to TRBJ2-7; TRBD2 matches at 14 bases. This CDR3 region has 18 residues. Germline trimming cut 3 bases from V and 0 bases from J; bases unmatched to any gene: 7. Looked up from germline, CDR1 is LGHDT and CDR2 is YNNKEL (reference sequence). CDR3 region: CASSHAGTSGSSSYEQYF. In nucleotides, the CDR3 is TGTGCCAGCAGCCATGCCGGGACTAGCGGGAGCAGCTCCTACGAGCAGTACTTC.

This clonotype was counted between two and nine times. This chain joins TRBV12-3 or TRBV12-4 and TRBJ2-2, with D perhaps TRBD1 (5 bases). Trimming removed 1 base at V and 5 bases at J, with 8 bases between. The CDR3 consists of 14 residues. The CDR3 sequence: CASSLGGETGELFF. The CDR3 DNA follows: TGTGCCAGCAGTTTAGGGGGCGAAACCGGGGAGCTGTTTTTT.

This chain links TRBV12-3 or TRBV12-4 with TRBJ2-1; D unresolved. The CDR3 is 15 residues long. V dropped 7 bases and J dropped 6 bases, with 19 bases sitting between them. The CDR3 nucleotides read TGTGCCAGCAACTCCCAATATGGCTCTCCCAATGAGCAGTTCTTC. This translates into CASNSQYGSPNEQFF.

This clonotype was detected a few times. V gene TRBV12-3 or TRBV12-4 combines with J gene TRBJ2-3; D is uncertain. V lost 4 bases, J lost 1 base, and 15 bases lay in between. The CDR3 is 16 residues long. DNA of the CDR3: TGTGCCAGCAGTTCACTTAGCCCCTCTGGCACAGATACGCAGTATTTT. It translates to CASSSLSPSGTDTQYF.

The J gene is TRBJ2-2, the V gene TRBV6-1; 15 nucleotides agree with TRBD2. This CDR3 region has 16 residues. Germline CDR1 is MNHNS and CDR2 is SASEGT. V shed 6 bases and J 5 bases; nucleotides not matched to a gene: 4. The CDR3 here is CASRTGLAGGTGELFF. DNA of the CDR3: TGTGCCAGCAGGACGGGACTAGCGGGGGGAACCGGGGAGCTGTTTTTT.

The chain joins TRBV29-1 to TRBJ2-2; TRBD2 agrees at 16 bases. V was clipped by 7 bases and J by 3 bases; unmatched bases: 11. The CDR3 contains 18 residues. Germline CDR1 is SQVTM and CDR2 is ANQGSEA. The CDR3 DNA sequence: TGCAGCGCCCACCTGGGACTAGCGGGGGGGCGGGACACCGGGGAGCTGTTTTTT. Residues: CSAHLGLAGGRDTGELFF.

The chain recombines TRBV3-1 with TRBJ2-5; D may match TRBD1 or TRBD2 (5 bases each). V lost 3 bases to trimming and J lost 0 bases, with 11 bases between them. CDR1 is LGHDT, CDR2 YNNKEL, per germline (reference sequence). This CDR3 comprises 15 residues. The CDR3 loop is CASSQTRGNQETQYF. The CDR3 region has the DNA TGTGCCAGCAGCCAGACCCGGGGCAACCAAGAGACCCAGTACTTC.

The J gene is TRBJ1-2, the V gene TRBV7-9; unclear D gene. The CDR3 loop spans 11 amino acids. Trimming pared 5 bases from V and 6 bases from J, leaving 7 bases between. The germline gives CDR1 SEHNR, CDR2 FQNEAQ (reference sequence). This CDR3 reads CASSHADGYTF. The DNA of the CDR3 is TGTGCCAGCAGCCACGCGGATGGCTACACCTTC.

This clonotype was seen only once. V gene TRBV20-1 combines with J gene TRBJ2-5; 7 positions match TRBD2. The trim removed 1 base at V and 5 bases at J, leaving 10 bases unmatched. Looked up from germline, CDR1 is DFQATT and CDR2 is SNEGSKA (reference sequence). The CDR3 runs 15 residues. CDR3 DNA: TGCAGTGCTAGAGTCGCGCGGGGGAGGTATGAGACCCAGTACTTC. Translating it yields CSARVARGRYETQYF.

This clonotype showed up just a few times. The chain couples TRBV7-2 to TRBJ2-5; TRBD2 matches 11 bases. Germline CDR1 and CDR2: SGHTA and FQGNSA. CDR3 length equals 14 residues. J was trimmed by 6 bases and V by 5 bases; bases with no gene match: 5. DNA of the CDR3: TGTGCCAGCAGCCCACTAGCGGGAGCGAAGACCCAGTACTTC. Amino acid sequence: CASSPLAGAKTQYF.

V and J are TRBV7-3 and TRBJ1-1, with D hard to call. Germline V gene sequence: CDR1 SGHTA, CDR2 FQGTGA. With 5 bases removed from V and 8 bases from J, the gap between germline ends came to 18 bases. CDR3 length: 14 amino acids. CDR3 protein: CASSLHKSPVEAFF. CDR3 nucleotide sequence: TGTGCCAGCAGCCTCCATAAATCACCGGTCGAAGCTTTCTTT.

The CDR3 reads CASSSRSLVGGYNEQFF. The DNA for the CDR3 is TGTGCCAGCAGCTCGAGATCCTTAGTTGGGGGCTACAATGAGCAGTTCTTC. The genes are TRBV7-8 and TRBJ2-1; perhaps D is TRBD1 or TRBD2 (5 bases each). The CDR3 has 17 amino acids. Deletions cut 4 bases from V and 3 bases from J, with 19 bases between. From germline, CDR1 is SGHVS and CDR2 FQNEAQ.

The table lists this clonotype with many counts. V gene TRBV20-1 combines with J gene TRBJ2-1; the D is unclear. Germline loops: CDR1 DFQATT, CDR2 SNEGSKA (reference sequence). The V end lost 3 bases, the J end lost 3 bases, and 6 bases lay between the germline ends. CDR3 length equals 12 residues. This chain's CDR3 is CSASQNYNEQFF. CDR3 bases: TGCAGTGCTAGCCAGAACTACAATGAGCAGTTCTTC.

The CDR3 nucleotides are TGCGCCAGCAGGGAACTTCCGGGACAGGGAGAGACCCAGTACTTC. It encodes CASRELPGQGETQYF. This chain connects TRBV5-1 to TRBJ2-5, with TRBD1 matching 9 bases. In germline, CDR1 is SGHRS, CDR2 YFSETQ. The ends lost 5 bases at V and 4 bases at J; junction bases unmatched: 9. CDR3 length equals 15 residues.

This sequence joins TRBV29-1 and TRBJ1-2; D unresolved. V dropped 4 bases and J dropped 5 bases, with 8 bases sitting between them. Germline CDR1 is SQVTM and CDR2 is ANQGSEA. CDR3 length equals 11 residues. In DNA, the CDR3 is TGCAGCGTTGGAGGGTGGTATGGCTACACCTTC. Translated: CSVGGWYGYTF.

In the case of this clonotype: Relative to the germline gene, one junction end is altered; a read error may explain this. The rearrangement uses TRBV20-1 and TRBJ2-5; 12 bases fit TRBD2. CDR1 DFQATT and CDR2 SNEGSKA come from the germline V gene (reference sequence). This CDR3 contains 15 residues. CDR3 in DNA: TGCAGTGCGAGAGGACTAGCGGGGAGCGAAGAGACCCAGTACTTC. Its translation: CSARGLAGSEETQYF.

The gene calls are TRBV12-3 or TRBV12-4 and TRBJ1-6; no reliable D call. The CDR3 is 12 amino acids. Trimming removed 6 bases at V and 7 bases at J, with 7 bases between. For the CDR3, the DNA is TGTGCCAGCAGCGAGTCGAATTCACCCCTCCACTTT. Translated: CASSESNSPLHF.